This TCR beta chain is from a study of post-analysis software for immune sequencing data. For the study at large: Relapsing-remitting, secondary progressive and progressive-relapsing forms of multiple sclerosis all featured among disease courses.

This CDR3 is 14 amino acids long. Sequencing libraries made from TCR beta cDNA carried unique molecular identifiers. T cells numbering roughly 0.95 to 10 million gave rise to some 500,000 cDNA molecules. One entry per CDR3 protein, called by TCRdb with MiXCR from the PCR reads. Found here are 170,000 or so distinct CDR3 sequences, 30% of them singletons; the top ten hold about 1.6%. With respect to this clonotype: Its antigen is still unknown.

Study-wide results and caveats: TRBV5-6, TRBV5-1 and TRBV20-1 belonged to a set of about five TRBV segments that were more frequent in patients than controls. Among multiple sclerosis patients, normalized Chao1 diversity was significantly below that of controls. F measure clustering grouped samples strongly by preparation batch.

The origin of this receptor is a girl between 10 and 17 years old with multiple sclerosis. J is TRBJ2-5 and V is TRBV21-1; the table's D call, TRBD2, has no DNA check behind it. TRBV21-1 has pseudogene status. The sequenced sample consisted of blood. The CDR3 region is CASSTPRLGKEQYF. The CDR3 DNA reads as TGTGCCAGCAGCACTCCCAGACTAGGAAAGGAGCAGTACTTC.